This T cell receptor beta chain was captured by sequencing in a study of cytomegalovirus exposure and HLA in healthy donors (dated by TCRdb to 2016 to 2017). About the investigation overall: An earlier analysis of 587 of the donors reported more than 250 Gb of sequence data and some 120 million unique TCR beta sequences from 150 million to 200 million T cells. About 310 gigabases of sequencing data and approximately 85 million unique TCR sequences were included in an early release covering under 650 HLA-typed donors. The genetic ancestry cluster associated with self-reported Caucasian donors included about 84% of the 398 genotyped donors. The aim of the study was to test whether cataloging public T cell receptors could identify signatures of past pathogen exposure. The study used immunosequencing to profile the T cell repertoires of 666 subjects and linked those repertoires to cytomegalovirus serostatus. Besides the first cohort of about 730 subjects, a separate validation cohort made up of roughly 130 different subjects was used. High-throughput TCR immunosequencing, statistical association of individual TCRs with disease status, and machine learning were combined to predict cytomegalovirus infection status. To study patterns of TCR occurrence, a later analysis re-analyzed previously published TCR beta repertoires from 600 to 750 donors and added high-resolution HLA genotyping. In the later analysis, no new phenotypic data were used to find candidate immune exposures; instead, reliance was placed on TCR beta sequences and their occurrence across donors. In an earlier analysis of more than 550 of the donors, high-throughput TCR beta sequencing was used to judge whether each TCR beta V gene segment behaved as functional or pseudogenic. Donor age, sex, ethnicity and CMV serostatus were collected together with the repertoire data. In a later genetic analysis, genome-wide SNP genotypes for about 65% of the roughly 670 donors were used, and that subset was treated as a discovery cohort. Every repertoire in the discovery cohort had been generated on one and the same sequencing platform. HLA typing included class I and class II loci at four-digit resolution. The number of typed donors differed by locus: 629-630 for A, B, C, DRB1 and DQB1; some 540 for DQA1; 606 for DPA1; and some 470 for DPB1. About 5 DR-DQ haplotypes were handled as single units for association and clustering, since linkage in the cohort was strong. Among 398 genotyped donors of the cohort, an average of approximately 240,000 unique TCR beta nucleotide sequences was sequenced per donor, of which roughly 17% were non-productive.

The table lists this clone with a few counts. Its antigen specificity is not known. No base-level quality is on record; no much larger clone is a single base apart. In the germline V gene, CDR1 corresponds to SGHTA and CDR2 to FQGNSA. Trimming removed 8 bases from V and 6 bases from J; the gene matches leave 7 bases unexplained. The CDR3 sequence holds 14 residues, the cysteine and phenylalanine included. Of the read, only the CDR3 DNA is kept; its 42 bases are in frame from base 1. Overall study results and their limits: The authors suggested that the approach could potentially be extended to other disease states and immunological phenotypes. In a later analysis, most CMV-associated TCR beta chains were found to appear HLA-restricted, with HLA associations seemingly driven largely by CMV exposure. In the study, 150 to 200 TCR beta chains were listed as associated with cytomegalovirus. The classifier was reported to diagnose cytomegalovirus status with high specificity and sensitivity in both the original cohort and the validation cohort. Some IMGT-functional V segments, including TRBV6-2 and TRBV6-3, could not be told apart with the 87-base-pair reads, so those segments were excluded. Compared with the approximately 670-donor mean, donors in an Asian-associated ancestry cluster had fewer N-insertions in productive TCRs, according to a later genetic analysis. Broadly in line with IMGT annotations, most TCR beta V segments showed up in productive rearrangements about 87% or about 30% of the time in an earlier analysis of under 700 of the donors. This cohort had only TCR beta chains sequenced, and the lack of alpha or paired-chain data limited which features could be detected. A few of the identified cytomegalovirus-associated TCR beta chains were confirmed in vitro to be specific for cytomegalovirus antigens. A later analysis associated approximately 17,000 TCR beta sequences with specific HLA alleles at a false discovery rate of 0.05. Assigning TCR associations to individual alleles was difficult when HLA alleles, especially DR and DQ, strongly co-occurred. According to a later analysis, TCR association rates differed among HLA loci, with DRB1 alleles showing the most associated TCRs and HLA-C alleles showing the fewest. The presence/absence analyses assumed that sequencing depth was roughly uniform across donors, and that assumption may not be true. CMV serostatus was the only immune exposure information available for the cohort. Most TCR sequences were observed very rarely across donors, whereas some public TCRs were present in many individuals. A later analysis found that HLA-associated TCR beta chains were more clonally expanded and had lower generation probabilities than equally common non-associated chains. Because counts were too low, more than 15 rarely observed V segments, including chromosome 9 orphons, were excluded from the earlier analysis of some 590 of the donors. Because some donors lacked HLA typing at each locus, the association tests relied only on the typed subset. A cluster of highly shared sequence variants was judged likely to be a technical artifact of the sequencing pipeline. In a later genetic analysis, a missense DCLRE1C variant was associated with V-gene and J-gene trimming of TCR beta chains, and the association was replicated in an independent cohort. According to a later analysis, parvovirus B19, influenza, CMV and Epstein-Barr virus appeared linked to several top co-occurrence clusters. Correlated functional status among segregating V segments might be attributable to linkage disequilibrium, but an unknown experimental factor could not be ruled out. A further reported finding was that TCR beta sequences accurately predicted the HLA-A and HLA-B alleles for most subjects in the first cohort.

Library construction relied on the immunoSEQ multiplex PCR assay. A mixture of 60 forward primers for TCR Vbeta segments and 13 reverse primers for TCR Jbeta segments was used in the multiplex PCR. Amplification of the CDR3 region of rearranged TCR beta genes was performed with a multiplex PCR assay on genomic DNA. Amplified TCR beta libraries were sequenced as 87-base-pair reads on the Illumina HiSeq System. The original pipeline was this. Across the 700 or so repertoires, a later analysis counted approximately 75 million unique TCR beta chains, some 11 million of which were shared by at least two donors. Raw reads were error-corrected and collapsed into unique sequences with a nearest-neighbor algorithm that merged closely related sequences to remove PCR and sequencing errors. To assign V, D and J gene segments, CDR3 sequences were aligned to IMGT reference sequences. For a sequence to be retained, a match of at least six nucleotides to both a V gene segment and a J gene segment was required. A rearrangement was called productive if the CDR3 had no stop codons and remained in frame with V and J, and every other rearrangement was called non-productive. Following IMGT convention, CDR3 was defined as the stretch from the second conserved V-encoded cysteine up to the conserved J-encoded phenylalanine. The earlier analysis of about 560 of the donors excluded any sequence lacking an unambiguous match to a single V gene segment. In an earlier analysis of 450 to 750 of the donors, a V segment was called functional when productive rearrangements were above 56.7%, and segregating when the standard deviation between donors exceeded 5%. A statistical classification framework was developed to diagnose cytomegalovirus status using the catalog of TCR beta chain sequences. V and J gene assignment, in a later analysis, came from comparing TCR nucleotide sequences with IMGT/GENE-DB human TR gene sequences. The TCRdist pipeline was used in a later analysis to assign CDR3 sequences and most-parsimonious VDJ recombination scenarios. In a later analysis, each TCR beta chain was defined by its CDR3 amino acid sequence together with its V-gene family, and reads lacking a unique V-gene family were excluded. A later analysis removed 500 to 650 highly shared, low-generation-probability nucleotide sequences to deal with suspected cross-contamination and a sequencing artifact. In a later analysis, a clonal expansion index was calculated for each public chain from normalized within-repertoire ranks of inferred template counts. In a later analysis, generation probabilities were computed with a VDJ recombination model fitted to out-of-frame rearrangements, and the resulting probabilities were checked against IGoR. Hypergeometric tests were used in a later analysis to score TCR-TCR, TCR-HLA and TCR-CMV co-occurrence, with a repertoire-size bias correction applied to the TCR pairs. False discovery rates were estimated in a later analysis by permuting HLA or CMV assignments 20 times. A later analysis grouped co-occurring TCRs with DBSCAN, adding TCRdist sequence similarity when clustering within HLA-allele-positive subsets. Repertoires with fewer than 30,000 or more than 120,000 public chains, plus five repertoires with anomalous nucleotide sharing, were excluded from co-occurrence clustering. TCRdb took this table from immuneACCESS and kept in-frame rearrangements with V and J called. Such tables lack part of the clones; where checked against another copy, unresolved V genes explain under half of the gap, and the rest is unexplained. V, J and clone size are taken as reported in that table, and D and trimming were inferred from the DNA itself. The sample table records 100,000 to 150,000 clones; roughly four fifths of these occur just once. Roughly 7% of the sample rests with the top ten.

The cohort was made up of approximately 670 healthy bone marrow donors. Cohort members were all nominally healthy when sampled, although unrecorded immune exposures were likely present. The donor was CMV seronegative and belonged to the group of 320 or so seronegative cohort members. Each donor provided a peripheral blood sample, and peripheral blood mononuclear cells were used for TCR beta sequencing. Genomic DNA was extracted from the blood cell samples with the Qiagen DNeasy Blood Extraction Kit. The origin of this receptor is a male donor in good health and CMV-seronegative. Rearrangement joined TRBV7-2 to TRBJ2-5; 12 bases in the middle match TRBD2. Sequenced input: PBMCs. CDR3 protein: CASGLAGGPQTQYF. The DNA sequence is TGTGCCAGCGGGCTAGCGGGGGGGCCTCAGACCCAGTACTTC.